The 10 T cell receptor beta chains reported below all come from one sample, sequenced in a study of shared clonotypes between healthy human individuals. CD45RO-negative, CCR7-selected cells formed the naive CD8 fraction, which excluded terminally differentiated effector memory CD45RA+ cells. TCRdb's table, derived via immunoSEQ multiplex PCR, lists solely in-frame clones and lacks some. Here the sample spans about 2 million clones, over 85% being singletons. The sequenced sample consisted of naive CD8+ T cells sorted from blood. These receptors were taken from a man aged 18 to 29 in good health.

V usage is TRBV10-3 and J usage is TRBJ2-7, with D possibly being TRBD1 or TRBD2 (6 bases each). Germline-derived CDR1 and CDR2 are ENHRY and SYGVKD. The CDR3 length is 15 residues. V was trimmed by 0 bases and J by 5 bases, leaving 14 bases between them. CDR3: CAISESRGGRNEQYF. Written as DNA, the CDR3 is TGTGCCATCAGTGAGTCGAGAGGGGGGCGAAACGAGCAGTACTTC.

The V call is TRBV10-1, the J call TRBJ2-2, with D possibly being TRBD1 (6 bases). V was pared by 5 bases and J by 3 bases, with 16 bases between. Per the germline V gene, CDR1 is WNHNN and CDR2 is SYGVQD (reference sequence). This CDR3 comprises 16 residues. The CDR3 loop reads CASSLRGGEDTGELFF. Here the CDR3 DNA reads TGCGCCAGCAGTCTCAGGGGCGGTGAGGACACCGGGGAGCTGTTTTTT.

The J gene is TRBJ2-3, the V gene TRBV15, with TRBD2 matching over 12 bases. J gave up 5 bases and V 0 bases, and 12 bases lay outside the gene matches. CDR1 is LNHNV, CDR2 YYDKDF, per germline (reference sequence). CDR3 size: 19 residues. CDR3 DNA: TGTGCCACCAGCAGAGAGGGAGGGTTACTAGCGGGAGGTGTAGATACGCAGTATTTT. Translated, it gives CATSREGGLLAGGVDTQYF. The full variable domain, with the rest looked up from reference TRBV15 and TRBJ2-3, is DAMVIQNPRYQVTQFGKPVTLSCSQTLNHNVMYWYQQKSSQAPKLLFHYYDKDFNNEADTPDNFQSRRPNTSFCFLDIRSPGLGDTAMYLCATSREGGLLAGGVDTQYFGPGTRLTVL.

J is TRBJ2-7 and V is TRBV14; D is unresolved. Germline V gene data show CDR1 as SGHDN and CDR2 as FVKESK. Trimming took off 4 bases at V and 4 bases at J, with 11 bases between the two ends. This CDR3 is 13 amino acids long. In DNA form, the CDR3 reads TGTGCCAGCAGCCTCGGACCGATTTACGAGCAGTACTTC. Translation gives CASSLGPIYEQYF.

This clone has a single count. J is TRBJ2-7 and V is TRBV27; 7 positions match TRBD2. This CDR3 comprises 13 residues. With 5 bases clipped from V and 6 bases from J, the junction kept 7 bases outside the gene matches. CDR1 is MNHEY, CDR2 SMNVEV, per germline (reference sequence). This CDR3 is CASSATTSAEQYF. In nucleotides, the CDR3 is TGTGCCAGCAGTGCTACTACTAGCGCCGAGCAGTACTTC.

The V and J genes are TRBV7-3 and TRBJ2-3, with TRBD2 identical over 8 bases. The CDR3 is 15 amino acids. Unmatched junction bases numbered 5, after V lost 1 base and J lost 5 bases. CDR1 and CDR2 from the germline V gene are SGHTA and FQGTGA. The CDR3 DNA sequence: TGTGCCAGCAGCTTAAGCGGGGGGACGGGAGATACGCAGTATTTT. Translating it yields CASSLSGGTGDTQYF.

The rearrangement links TRBV4-2 to TRBJ1-2; TRBD1 matches at 7 bases. CDR1 and CDR2 from the germline V gene are LGHNA and YNFKEQ. With 4 bases clipped from V and 6 bases from J, the junction kept 11 bases outside the gene matches. The CDR3 extends over 15 amino acids. The CDR3 DNA reads as TGTGCCAGCAGCCTCCTCGCAGGGGGGAACGATGGCTACACCTTC. This translates into CASSLLAGGNDGYTF.

The CDR3 here is CASSPGEASPLHF. CDR3 nucleotide sequence: TGTGCCAGCTCACCAGGGGAAGCCTCACCCCTCCACTTT. The rearrangement uses TRBV18 and TRBJ1-6, with D unresolved. The CDR3 is made up of 13 amino acids. Per the germline V gene, CDR1 is KGHSH and CDR2 is LQKENI. V was pared by 2 bases and J by 10 bases, with 9 bases between.

The chain has TRBV29-1 and TRBJ2-7; D could derive from TRBD1 or TRBD2 (5 bases each). Germline V gene lookup returns CDR1 SQVTM and CDR2 ANQGSEA. The CDR3 consists of 13 residues. Trimming took off 5 bases at V and 0 bases at J, with 11 bases between the two ends. The CDR3 sequence is CSVQGTVSYEQYF. CDR3 DNA sequence: TGCAGCGTTCAAGGGACGGTCTCCTACGAGCAGTACTTC.

This clone was recorded once. The rearrangement links TRBV19 to TRBJ2-3; 7 nucleotides match TRBD2. CDR3 length: 15 residues. Germline values: CDR1 LNHDA, CDR2 SQIVND (reference sequence). With 3 bases clipped from V and 2 bases from J, the junction kept 5 bases outside the gene matches. The DNA of the CDR3 is TGTGCCAGTAGTATCGCGGGGGTATACACAGATACGCAGTATTTT. It specifies CASSIAGVYTDTQYF.